This TCR beta chain was sequenced in a study of OX40 agonist ivuxolimab in advanced cancers. Profiling relied on immunoSEQ multiplex PCR, and the TCRdb table lists in-frame clones only, not all of them. Seen here are about 13,000 clones, roughly 80% observed once, and the top ten hold 40% to 50%. The source of this sequence is an adult with an advanced solid tumor such as melanoma, head and neck, liver or kidney cancer. The input for sequencing was CD4+ or CD8+ T cells sorted from blood, taken in a trial of the OX40 agonist ivuxolimab.

In DNA, the CDR3 is TGTGCCAGCAGCCAAGTTACGCGGCCCTACGAGCAGTACTTC. This gives the protein CASSQVTRPYEQYF. The chain couples TRBV14 to TRBJ2-7; D gene uncertain. Between the trimmed V and J ends, which lost 1 base and 2 bases, there was a span of 9 bases. CDR1 and CDR2 (germline): SGHDN, FVKESK. The CDR3 sequence is 14 residues long.